Below, 8 T cell receptor beta chains from the same sample are listed, as sequenced in a study of cytomegalovirus exposure and HLA in healthy donors. Both 60 Vbeta primers and 13 Jbeta primers went into the PCR. The assay was immunoSEQ multiplex PCR, and TCRdb's table has in-frame clones only and misses some. The sample carries fewer than 110,000 clones, around two thirds recorded once. The sample taken for sequencing was PBMCs. These receptors came from a woman in her forties or fifties in good health and CMV-seronegative.

The rearrangement joins TRBV4-2 to TRBJ2-7, with 8 bases fitting TRBD2. The germline V gene encodes CDR1 LGHNA and CDR2 YNFKEQ. This CDR3 contains 18 residues. V was pared by 0 bases and J by 4 bases, with 14 bases of the junction left unmatched. The CDR3 reads CASSQDKGTGGLEYEQYF. The DNA of the CDR3 is TGTGCCAGCAGCCAAGATAAGGGTACGGGGGGGCTAGAATACGAGCAGTACTTC.

DNA for the CDR3: TGTGCCAGCTCACCACCGGCAGGGGGCACAGAGACCCAGTACTTC. Amino acid sequence: CASSPPAGGTETQYF. J is TRBJ2-5 and V is TRBV18; 8 bases are shared with TRBD1. This CDR3 has 15 residues. V lost 0 bases and J lost 4; bases outside the gene matches: 4. Germline values: CDR1 KGHSH, CDR2 LQKENI.

The chain carries TRBV7-8 and TRBJ2-7; D is undetermined. CDR1 is SGHVS, CDR2 FQNEAQ, per germline. The CDR3 has 14 residues. V lost 1 base to trimming and J lost 2 bases, with 9 bases between them. CDR3 in DNA: TGTGCCAGCAGCTTAGTGTCCCAGGCCTACGAGCAGTACTTC. Protein product: CASSLVSQAYEQYF.

V and J are TRBV28 and TRBJ2-4; the match to TRBD1 covers 7 bases. Unmatched junction bases numbered 4, after V lost 2 bases and J lost 6 bases. Germline V gives CDR1 MDHEN, CDR2 SYDVKM. CDR3 length equals 14 residues. CDR3: CASSLVTGRNIQYF. The CDR3 DNA sequence: TGTGCCAGCAGTTTAGTGACAGGGCGAAACATTCAGTACTTC.

This chain connects TRBV18 to TRBJ1-4; 10 bases are a match to TRBD1. The ends lost 4 bases at V and 8 bases at J; junction bases unmatched: 7. The germline V gene has CDR1 KGHSH and CDR2 LQKENI. This CDR3 has 15 amino acids. The chain's CDR3 is CASSRQGAPEEKLFF. CDR3 nucleotides: TGTGCCAGCTCACGACAGGGGGCCCCTGAGGAAAAACTGTTTTTT.

The gene calls are TRBV19 and TRBJ1-1; 7 bases line up with TRBD1. The CDR3 is made up of 16 amino acids. CDR1 and CDR2 from the germline V gene are LNHDA and SQIVND (reference sequence). V shed 7 bases and J 0 bases; nucleotides not matched to a gene: 11. The CDR3 is CASTAGTANLNTEAFF. The CDR3 DNA follows: TGTGCCAGTACCGCCGGGACAGCTAACTTGAACACTGAAGCTTTCTTT. The variable domain in full, completed from reference TRBV19 and TRBJ1-1, reads DGGITQSPKYLFRKEGQNVTLSCEQNLNHDAMYWYRQDPGQGLRLIYYSQIVNDFQKGDIAEGYSVSREKKESFPLTVTSAQKNPTAFYLCASTAGTANLNTEAFFGQGTRLTVV.

This clone was found a few times. The CDR3 protein is CASSPRGRGSPLHF. In nucleotides, the CDR3 is TGTGCCAGTAGTCCGAGAGGTCGCGGTTCACCCCTCCACTTT. The chain has TRBV19 and TRBJ1-6; D not certain. V was pared by 5 bases and J by 9 bases, with 14 bases between. This CDR3 comprises 14 residues. The germline V gene encodes CDR1 LNHDA and CDR2 SQIVND (reference sequence).

This sequence joins TRBV5-1 and TRBJ2-7; perhaps TRBD2 as D (6 bases). This CDR3 comprises 13 residues. In germline, CDR1 is SGHRS, CDR2 YFSETQ. V was pared by 5 bases and J by 4 bases, with 13 bases between. This CDR3 reads CASRTGADYEQYF. CDR3 sequence (DNA): TGCGCCAGCAGGACGGGAGCCGATTACGAGCAGTACTTC.